A single T cell receptor (beta chain) is shown here with its context. Method: immunoSEQ multiplex PCR; TCRdb's copy keeps in-frame clones and lacks some. The sample carries more than 100,000 clones, about 88% recorded once. Time point reported: blood 2 weeks post-SBRT. Stated treatment: 15 Gy SBRT to primary tumor, nephrectomy 4 weeks later. Trimming took off 1 base at V and 7 bases at J, with 12 bases between the two ends. Germline V lookup: CDR1 SGHRS, CDR2 YFSETQ. The CDR3 runs to 13 residues. The data belong to a study of radiation and T cells in renal cell carcinoma. This sequence joins TRBV5-1 and TRBJ2-7; D remains unclear. This material consisted of blood, taken from a patient whose treatment included radiotherapy and nephrectomy. This TCR derives from a woman aged 70 to 79 with renal cell carcinoma. In DNA, the CDR3 is TGCGCCAGCAGCTTGACGTTGGGGTGGGAGCAGTACTTC. Translating it yields CASSLTLGWEQYF.